What follows are 23 T cell receptor beta chains derived from one specimen sequenced in a study of regulatory T cells in long-lasting Graves disease. Sample time point: newly diagnosed GD, antithyroid drugs for less than 3 months. With RNA extracted from PBMCs as input, the TCR library was made. Libraries of TCR beta came from iRepertoire HTBI primers plus Arm-PCR of CDR3 regions. Each CDR3 protein is one row after TCRdb ran MiXCR on the multiplex PCR reads. The top ten clones hold 11% to 15% of a sample with 250,000 to 300,000 distinct CDR3 sequences, about 20% of them seen once. The data also belong to a second study, concerning T cells in Graves' hyperthyroidism and ophthalmopathy.

The sequencing used peripheral blood mononuclear cells (PBMCs), collected at new diagnosis, from a patient treated with antithyroid drugs. The receptors originated from a woman aged 25 to 39 with Graves disease.

This clonotype was counted ten times or more. V is TRBV7-9 and J is TRBJ1-2, with 9 nucleotides matching TRBD1. In germline, CDR1 is SEHNR, CDR2 FQNEAQ (reference sequence). CDR3 length: 20 residues. Trimming at V came to 4 bases and at J to 2 bases, leaving 20 bases not matched to a gene. This CDR3 reads CASSSPNFDRGSNHNYGYTF. CDR3 DNA sequence: TGTGCCAGCAGCTCCCCGAACTTCGACAGGGGGTCCAACCACAACTATGGCTACACCTTC.

This clonotype was detected many times. The rearrangement uses TRBV3-1 and TRBJ2-1; tentative D call: TRBD2 (5 bases). Germline V gene lookup returns CDR1 LGHDT and CDR2 YNNKEL (reference sequence). The ends were cut back, 0 bases at V and 4 bases at J, with 16 bases in the middle. The CDR3 extends over 17 amino acids. This CDR3 is CASSQESIRGPYNEQFF. In nucleotides, the CDR3 is TGTGCCAGCAGCCAAGAAAGTATCCGGGGTCCGTACAATGAGCAGTTCTTC.

About this clonotype itself: A read error may be the cause here, since a much bigger clone is one base away. Because the CDR3 is missing its conserved closing phenylalanine or tryptophan, this is likely a read error. The genes are TRBV7-9 and TRBJ1-4; 8 bases match TRBD1. The V and J ends lost 6 bases and 8 bases, in that order; junction bases with no gene match: 8. Germline V gene sequence: CDR1 SEHNR, CDR2 FQNEAQ (reference sequence). The CDR3 consists of 14 residues. CDR3 sequence: CASSSDREDEKLFL. The DNA for the CDR3 is TGTGCCAGCAGTTCGGACAGGGAGGACGAAAAACTGTTTCTT.

Many counts were recorded for this clonotype. The V call is TRBV15, the J call TRBJ1-2; D uncertain. This CDR3 spans 13 amino acids. Germline V gives CDR1 LNHNV, CDR2 YYDKDF (reference sequence). V was pared by 7 bases and J by 7 bases, with 16 bases between. The chain's CDR3 is CATTMNGFGGYTF. The CDR3 DNA is TGTGCCACCACCATGAACGGATTTGGTGGCTACACCTTC.

On this clonotype itself: Mismatch with germline at one junction end may stem from a read error. Here the CDR3 DNA reads TGCAGTGCTCCGCAGGGGAATAATCCACCCCTCCACTTT. Its protein product is CSAPQGNNPPLHF. The chain recombines TRBV20-1 with TRBJ1-6, with D perhaps matching TRBD1 (6 bases). Germline CDR1 DFQATT, CDR2 SNEGSKA (reference sequence). The length of the CDR3 is 13 residues.

The chain is built from TRBV5-1 and TRBJ1-2; tentative D call: TRBD1 (5 bases). The ends were cut back, 2 bases at V and 4 bases at J, with 15 bases in the middle. Germline V gene data show CDR1 as SGHRS and CDR2 as YFSETQ. The CDR3 totals 15 residues. DNA for the CDR3: TGCGCCAGCAGCTTAGAGACCCGGGGCCCCTATGGCTACACCTTC. As protein: CASSLETRGPYGYTF.

This clonotype has a count of ten or more. The chain recombines TRBV6-5 with TRBJ2-7; D possibly uses TRBD1 or TRBD2 (6 bases each). V lost 0 bases, J lost 1 base, and 19 bases lay in between. CDR3 size: 18 residues. Germline V gene sequence: CDR1 MNHEY, CDR2 SVGAGI. Here the CDR3 reads CASSYSKYKGGASYEQYF. CDR3 bases: TGTGCCAGCAGTTACTCGAAGTATAAGGGGGGCGCTTCCTACGAGCAGTACTTC.

This clonotype was observed many times. V gene TRBV11-1 combines with J gene TRBJ1-6; no firm D call. Germline-derived CDR1 and CDR2 are SGHAT and FQDESV (reference sequence). V was cut by 4 bases and J by 7 bases, with 8 bases left in between. The CDR3 spans 13 residues. CDR3 sequence (DNA): TGTGCCAGCAGCTCTCTGACGAATTCACCCCTCCACTTT. Encoded protein: CASSSLTNSPLHF.

Concerning this clonotype: One base separates it from a far larger clone, so it is likely a read error. The chain is built from TRBV7-9 and TRBJ1-4, with a possible D match to TRBD1 (5 bases). Germline V gives CDR1 SEHNR, CDR2 FQNEAQ (reference sequence). The CDR3 has 15 amino acids. The CDR3: CASKYIGGSGEKLCF. The CDR3 DNA reads as TGTGCCAGCAAATATATTGGGGGGTCGGGTGAAAAACTGTGTTTT.

This clonotype was seen ten or more times. The chain joins TRBV20-1 to TRBJ2-3; 7 nucleotides match TRBD1. This CDR3 has 16 residues. Germline V gene lookup returns CDR1 DFQATT and CDR2 SNEGSKA (reference sequence). J was trimmed by 6 bases and V by 2 bases; bases with no gene match: 14. CDR3 residues: CSARIARQGPRDTQYF. The CDR3 region has the DNA TGCAGTGCTAGAATCGCTCGACAGGGTCCGAGGGATACGCAGTATTTT.

This clonotype occurred many times. This chain connects TRBV11-2 to TRBJ1-4; D call uncertain. The CDR3 has 14 amino acids. Trimming shortened V by 5 bases and J by 4 bases, and 11 bases separated the two germline ends. CDR1 is SGHAT and CDR2 is FQNNGV in the germline V gene. CDR3 loop: CASSLDGVNEKLFF. CDR3 in DNA: TGTGCCAGCAGCCTTGACGGGGTTAATGAAAAACTGTTTTTT. The full variable domain, in which reference TRBV11-2 and TRBJ1-4 provide the parts outside the CDR3, is EAGVAQSPRYKIIEKRQSVAFWCNPISGHATLYWYQQILGQGPKLLIQFQNNGVVDDSQLPKDRFSAERLKGVDSTLKIQPAKLEDSAVYLCASSLDGVNEKLFFGSGTQLSVL.

The chain is built from TRBV2 and TRBJ2-3; 14 bases are shared with TRBD2. The CDR3 spans 17 residues. Per the germline V gene, CDR1 is SNHLY and CDR2 is FYNNEI. Germline trimming cut 2 bases from V and 2 bases from J; bases unmatched to any gene: 3. The CDR3 sequence: CASSERLAGGVTDTQYF. The CDR3 DNA reads as TGTGCCAGCAGTGAAAGACTAGCGGGGGGGGTCACAGATACGCAGTATTTT.

Worth noting for this clonotype: Mismatch with germline at one junction end may stem from a read error. The chain is built from TRBV20-1 and TRBJ1-1; the match to TRBD1 covers 7 bases. The CDR3 length is 13 residues. Germline V gene data show CDR1 as DFQATT and CDR2 as SNEGSKA (reference sequence). The CDR3 region has the DNA TGCAAGCAGGGGGATGGGGTGAATACTGAAGCTTCCTTT. Amino acids: CKQGDGVNTEASF.

This clonotype has more than one count but fewer than ten. This chain links TRBV29-1 with TRBJ1-4; D remains ambiguous. The ends were cut back, 7 bases at V and 0 bases at J, with 9 bases in the middle. Germline V gene data show CDR1 as SQVTM and CDR2 as ANQGSEA. The CDR3 length is 13 residues. CDR3 loop: CSAPGPTNEKLFF. The CDR3 region has the DNA TGCAGCGCCCCAGGCCCAACTAATGAAAAACTGTTTTTT.

This clonotype was detected many times. The genes are TRBV5-1 and TRBJ2-5, with D maybe TRBD2 (7 bases). V was shortened by 2 bases and J by 1 base, with 15 bases between the two germline ends. CDR3 size: 16 residues. Germline lookup yields CDR1 SGHRS and CDR2 YFSETQ. CDR3 DNA: TGCGCCAGCAGCTTCAAGGGAGGGGGAACCCAAGAGACCCAGTACTTC. As protein: CASSFKGGGTQETQYF.

This clonotype was picked up many times. The chain joins TRBV12-3 or TRBV12-4 to TRBJ1-2; D not resolved. The CDR3 sequence is 13 residues long. Deletions cut 3 bases from V and 4 bases from J, with 9 bases between. The CDR3 sequence: CASSLRHLYGYTF. The CDR3 DNA reads TGTGCCAGCAGTTTGAGGCACCTCTATGGCTACACCTTC.

Many counts were recorded for this clonotype. The chain combines TRBV6-2 or TRBV6-3 with TRBJ1-1; D gene unclear. V was clipped by 4 bases and J by 3 bases, with 9 bases between them. CDR1 and CDR2 (germline): MNHEY, SVGEGT. The CDR3 is 13 residues long. As DNA, the CDR3 is TGTGCCAGCAGTTGGGGTAGGGACACTGAAGCTTTCTTT. Amino acids: CASSWGRDTEAFF.

This chain connects TRBV29-1 to TRBJ2-1; D call uncertain. Trimming removed 1 base at V and 2 bases at J, with 12 bases between. Germline V gene lookup returns CDR1 SQVTM and CDR2 ANQGSEA. CDR3 length equals 15 residues. CDR3 in amino acids: CSVEGFRIPYNEQFF. CDR3 DNA sequence: TGCAGCGTTGAAGGATTTAGGATACCCTACAATGAGCAGTTCTTC.

Many counts were recorded for this clonotype. The chain couples TRBV29-1 to TRBJ1-2; TRBD1 matches 7 bases. Germline V gene lookup returns CDR1 SQVTM and CDR2 ANQGSEA. This CDR3 comprises 14 residues. J lost 3 bases, V lost 1 base, and 5 bases had no gene match. For the CDR3, the DNA is TGCAGCGTTGAAGGAAGGCAGGGGGACTATGGCTACACCTTC. This sequence encodes CSVEGRQGDYGYTF.

The sample holds a few counts of this clonotype. The V gene is TRBV6-1, the J gene TRBJ1-4; no firm D call. The CDR3 runs to 13 residues. In germline, CDR1 is MNHNS, CDR2 SASEGT. V shed 6 bases and J shed 7 bases, with 12 bases lying between them. The CDR3, as DNA: TGTGCCAGCAGATCGTCTAAGGGTGAAAAACTGTTTTTT. Translated, it gives CASRSSKGEKLFF.

This clonotype came up many times. This chain links TRBV18 with TRBJ1-2, with a tentative D call TRBD1 (5 bases). Looked up from germline, CDR1 is KGHSH and CDR2 is LQKENI. V lost 3 bases to trimming and J lost 1 base, with 12 bases between them. The CDR3 runs 15 residues. CDR3 residues: CASSPLGDYNYGYTF. The CDR3 DNA follows: TGTGCCAGCTCACCCCTGGGGGATTATAACTATGGCTACACCTTC.

As to this clonotype: This may arise from a read error, as a much more abundant clone is one base away. The gene calls are TRBV6-1 and TRBJ2-1, with a possible D match to TRBD2 (6 bases). CDR1 is MNHNS, CDR2 SASEGT, per germline. The CDR3 is 13 amino acids. Here the CDR3 reads CASRGGSYNEQVF. CDR3 sequence (DNA): TGTGCCAGCAGGGGAGGCTCCTACAATGAGCAGGTCTTC.

The rearrangement links TRBV12-3 or TRBV12-4 to TRBJ2-3; 7 positions agree with TRBD2. The CDR3 runs 15 residues. Trimming cost V 3 bases and J 4 bases; bases outside gene matches: 7. CDR3: CASSFGGVGADTQYF. The CDR3 coding sequence is TGTGCCAGCAGTTTTGGGGGGGTGGGCGCAGATACGCAGTATTTT.